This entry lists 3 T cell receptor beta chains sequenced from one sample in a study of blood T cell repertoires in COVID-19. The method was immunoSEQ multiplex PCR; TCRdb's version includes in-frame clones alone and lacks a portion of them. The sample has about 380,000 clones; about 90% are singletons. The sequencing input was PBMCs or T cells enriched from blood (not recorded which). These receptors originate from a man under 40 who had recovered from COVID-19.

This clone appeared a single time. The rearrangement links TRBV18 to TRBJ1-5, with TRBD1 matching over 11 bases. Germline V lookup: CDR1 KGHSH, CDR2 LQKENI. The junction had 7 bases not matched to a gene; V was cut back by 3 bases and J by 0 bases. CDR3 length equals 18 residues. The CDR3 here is CASSPPGQGVDSNQPQHF. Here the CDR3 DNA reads TGTGCCAGCTCACCCCCGGGACAGGGGGTCGATAGCAATCAGCCCCAGCATTTT.

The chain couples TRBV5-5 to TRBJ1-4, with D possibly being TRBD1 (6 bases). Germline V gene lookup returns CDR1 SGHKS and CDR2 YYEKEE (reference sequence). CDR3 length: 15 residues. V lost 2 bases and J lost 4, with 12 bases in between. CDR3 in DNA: TGTGCCAGCAGCTTTACGTGGACAGTTAATGAAAAACTGTTTTTT. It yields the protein CASSFTWTVNEKLFF. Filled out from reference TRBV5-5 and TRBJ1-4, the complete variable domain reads DAGVTQSPTHLIKTRGQQVTLRCSPISGHKSVSWYQQVLGQGPQFIFQYYEKEERGRGNFPDRFSARQFPNYSSELNVNALLLGDSALYLCASSFTWTVNEKLFFGSGTQLSVL.

The CDR3 loop reads CASSPPEGAGELFF. CDR3 in DNA: TGTGCCAGCTCACCACCCGAGGGAGCCGGGGAGCTGTTTTTT. This rearrangement joins TRBV18 to TRBJ2-2; maybe TRBD2 (5 bases). Looked up from germline, CDR1 is KGHSH and CDR2 is LQKENI. Trimming removed 0 bases at V and 6 bases at J, with 8 bases between. This CDR3 spans 14 amino acids. The entire variable domain, with the rest obtained from reference TRBV18 and TRBJ2-2, is as follows: NAGVMQNPRHLVRRRGQEARLRCSPMKGHSHVYWYRQLPEEGLKFMVYLQKENIIDESGMPKERFSAEFPKEGPSILRIQQVVRGDSAAYFCASSPPEGAGELFFGEGSRLTVL.